This passage covers 3 T cell receptor beta chains from one sample sequenced in a study of T cells in Graves' hyperthyroidism and ophthalmopathy. RNA transcripts yielded amplified TCR beta CDR3 regions. Carried out on the TCR CDR3, a first-round RT-PCR used the HTBI primer set. Each CDR3 protein gets one entry after TCRdb re-called the multiplex PCR reads with MiXCR. The sample gives around 600,000 distinct CDR3 sequences, roughly 45% of which show up once; roughly 6.5% is in the top ten. Material for sequencing was peripheral blood or thyroid tissue (not recorded which). The receptors were gathered from an adult man with Graves' disease, either hyperthyroidism or ophthalmopathy (not recorded which).

The sample holds a few counts of this clonotype. The chain employs TRBV6-5 and TRBJ2-7; weak D call: TRBD1 (8 bases). This CDR3 region has 16 residues. The germline V gene has CDR1 MNHEY and CDR2 SVGAGI. Trimming removed 5 bases at V and 2 bases at J, with 19 bases between. The CDR3: CASSPWTGTNPYEQYF. CDR3 bases: TGTGCCAGCAGTCCCTGGACAGGGACTAACCCCTACGAGCAGTACTTC.

On this clonotype: Likely a read error: the CDR3 ends without its conserved phenylalanine or tryptophan. This sequence joins TRBV5-1 and TRBJ1-1; D might be TRBD1 (5 bases). Trimming took 3 bases from V and 1 from J, leaving 10 bases between them. This CDR3 is built from 14 residues. Germline V gene lookup returns CDR1 SGHRS and CDR2 YFSETQ. The CDR3 is CASSSLGENTEAFL. The CDR3, as DNA: TGCGCCAGCAGCTCACTAGGGGAGAACACTGAAGCTTTCCTT.

The V and J genes are TRBV6-1 and TRBJ1-1, with a weak D call TRBD1 (5 bases). This CDR3 has 13 residues. The germline CDR1 and CDR2 sequences are MNHNS and SASEGT. V lost 2 bases and J 7 bases, leaving 11 bases between the germline ends. The CDR3 loop is CASSELAGHEAFF. The CDR3 DNA reads as TGTGCCAGCAGTGAATTGGCAGGGCATGAAGCTTTCTTT.